The clone carrying this TCR beta chain was counted ten times or more. These data belong to a study of T-cell memory formation after mild COVID-19. TCRdb ran MiXCR on the 5' RACE reads and lists one entry per CDR3 protein. The sample has fewer than 150,000 distinct CDR3 sequences, approximately 15% seen once. Germline CDR1 SGHKS, CDR2 YYEKEE (reference sequence). V lost 4 bases to trimming and J lost 6 bases, with 13 bases between them. The CDR3 extends over 14 amino acids. Sequenced: PBMCs or a T cell subset sorted from them (not recorded which). The V and J genes are TRBV5-5 and TRBJ2-2; D may be TRBD2 (6 bases). The receptor comes from a man between 18 and 35 years old who had mild COVID-19 (a few samples of this study predate the infection). Cell type and time point are not known. CDR3 in amino acids: CASSPSGGAGELFF. CDR3 sequence (DNA): TGTGCCAGCAGCCCTTCCGGGGGAGCCGGGGAGCTGTTTTTT.